One and the same sample provided the 25 T cell receptor beta chains below, sequenced in a study of early T cells in non-severe SARS-CoV-2 infection. TCRdb fed the 5' RACE reads into MiXCR, producing one record per CDR3 protein. The sample holds 65,000 to 90,000 distinct CDR3 sequences, roughly 12% seen once. The sequenced sample consisted of whole blood. The receptors shown here come from an adult who was a healthcare worker with PCR-confirmed SARS-CoV-2 infection or an uninfected control (not recorded which).

This clonotype has at least ten counts. A junction boundary mismatches the germline segment, possibly from a read error. The chain couples TRBV11-2 to TRBJ2-1; D is possibly TRBD1 or TRBD2 (6 bases each). CDR1 SGHAT and CDR2 FQNNGV come from the germline V gene. This CDR3 has 11 residues. The CDR3 DNA sequence: TGTGCCAGCAGCTCCCGGGGGCCCAGACTCTTC. Translating gives CASSSRGPRLF.

The chain is built from TRBV12-3 or TRBV12-4 and TRBJ2-7; D remains unclear. Deletions cut 1 base from V and 3 bases from J, with 4 bases between. The CDR3 consists of 12 residues. For the CDR3, the DNA is TGTGCCAGCAGTTTAGGCCTCTACGAGCAGTACTTC. Its translation: CASSLGLYEQYF.

This clonotype was seen ten or more times. J is TRBJ2-3 and V is TRBV14, with D tentatively TRBD1 (6 bases). This CDR3 spans 16 amino acids. Germline-derived CDR1 and CDR2 are SGHDN and FVKESK. Trimming left V 0 bases short and J 1 base short, with 11 bases between. CDR3 protein: CASSQDHTGRTDTQYF. CDR3 bases: TGTGCCAGCAGCCAAGATCACACAGGGCGCACAGATACGCAGTATTTT.

This clonotype has ten or more counts. This chain connects TRBV6-5 to TRBJ2-7, with 9 positions matching TRBD2. This CDR3 region has 17 residues. Trimming cost V 0 bases and J 6 bases; bases outside gene matches: 12. Germline CDR1 is MNHEY and CDR2 is SVGAGI. This CDR3 is CASSYSRWRLAVGEQYF. The CDR3 DNA reads TGTGCCAGCAGTTACTCCCGCTGGAGACTAGCGGTTGGCGAGCAGTACTTC.

The chain carries TRBV27 and TRBJ2-3; the match to TRBD2 covers 9 bases. The trim removed 3 bases at V and 7 bases at J, leaving 8 bases unmatched. The CDR3 contains 15 residues. Looked up from germline, CDR1 is MNHEY and CDR2 is SMNVEV (reference sequence). The CDR3 bases are TGTGCCAGCAGTTTTGCGAGCGGGGGGACCAATACGCAGTATTTT. It codes for CASSFASGGTNTQYF.

The chain carries TRBV5-1 and TRBJ2-1, with 12 positions matching TRBD2. Germline CDR1 is SGHRS and CDR2 is YFSETQ. Unmatched junction bases numbered 9, after V lost 4 bases and J lost 4 bases. The CDR3 is 17 residues long. The CDR3 region is CASSATTSGGRYNEQFF. CDR3 bases: TGCGCCAGCAGCGCCACGACTAGCGGGGGCCGTTACAATGAGCAGTTCTTC.

The table lists this clonotype with a few counts. As DNA, the CDR3 is TGTGCCTCAGCCCCCAACCAAGAGACCCAGTACTTC. It translates to CASAPNQETQYF. The rearrangement links TRBV10-3 to TRBJ2-5, with D unclear. This CDR3 is built from 12 residues. Deletions cut 11 bases from V and 0 bases from J, with 10 bases between. The germline CDR1 and CDR2 sequences are ENHRY and SYGVKD.

This clonotype was observed a handful of times. V is TRBV9 and J is TRBJ2-7; 8 positions match TRBD1. The CDR3 is 14 residues long. Germline CDR1 SGDLS, CDR2 YYNGEE. Trimming removed 3 bases from V and 3 bases from J; junction bases left unmatched: 5. The CDR3 DNA is TGTGCCAGCAGCGCGGGACAGGCAATCTACGAGCAGTACTTC. As protein: CASSAGQAIYEQYF.

This rearrangement joins TRBV3-1 to TRBJ2-7, with D unresolved. The CDR3 contains 12 residues. Trimming took off 2 bases at V and 2 bases at J, with 4 bases between the two ends. Germline CDR1 LGHDT, CDR2 YNNKEL (reference sequence). CDR3 residues: CASSQFPYEQYF. Here the CDR3 DNA reads TGTGCCAGCAGCCAATTCCCCTACGAGCAGTACTTC.

A few counts support this clonotype. The genes are TRBV14 and TRBJ2-1; D may correspond to TRBD1 or TRBD2 (6 bases each). This CDR3 is 15 amino acids long. V lost 3 bases and J 2 bases, leaving 11 bases between the germline ends. Germline V gene lookup returns CDR1 SGHDN and CDR2 FVKESK. In DNA, the CDR3 is TGTGCCAGCAGCCAGGCCCGGGGGCCCTACAATGAGCAGTTCTTC. Translating gives CASSQARGPYNEQFF.

This clonotype was observed a handful of times. V gene TRBV4-1 combines with J gene TRBJ2-7; 10 bases are shared with TRBD1. The V gene end was trimmed by 0 bases and the J gene end by 9 bases; junction bases not matched to a gene: 14. There are 17 residues in the CDR3. Germline V gene sequence: CDR1 MGHRA, CDR2 YSYEKL. The CDR3 nucleotides are TGCGCCAGCAGCCAAGAGACGGGACAGGGGTGGGCTGACGGGCAGTACTTC. Translation: CASSQETGQGWADGQYF.

The sample holds a few counts of this clonotype. The rearrangement links TRBV5-1 to TRBJ2-7, with 9 bases lining up with TRBD1. Germline CDR1 is SGHRS and CDR2 is YFSETQ. V was pared by 3 bases and J by 5 bases, with 6 bases of the junction left unmatched. The CDR3 has 14 amino acids. The CDR3 loop is CASSSGDRAHEQYF. The CDR3 nucleotides read TGCGCCAGCAGCTCCGGGGACAGGGCCCACGAGCAGTACTTC. Filled out from reference TRBV5-1 and TRBJ2-7, the complete variable domain reads KAGVTQTPRYLIKTRGQQVTLSCSPISGHRSVSWYQQTPGQGLQFLFEYFSETQRNKGNFPGRFSGRQFSNSRSEMNVSTLELGDSALYLCASSSGDRAHEQYFGPGTRLTVT.

The CDR3 spells CASSYDSGLASYEQYF. CDR3 DNA sequence: TGTGCCAGCAGTTACGACTCCGGACTAGCGTCCTACGAGCAGTACTTC. V and J are TRBV6-2 or TRBV6-3 and TRBJ2-7, with TRBD2 identical over 9 bases. CDR1 is MNHEY, CDR2 SVGEGT, per germline. The CDR3 spans 16 residues. V was clipped by 2 bases and J by 1 base; unmatched bases: 6.

This clonotype occurred many times. V gene TRBV2 combines with J gene TRBJ2-5; 8 bases map to TRBD2. After removal of 8 bases from V and 3 bases from J, the junction contained 5 bases not matched to a gene. The length of the CDR3 is 13 residues. CDR1 is SNHLY and CDR2 is FYNNEI in the germline V gene. The CDR3 sequence: CASGGLVKETQYF. CDR3 in DNA: TGTGCCAGCGGGGGACTAGTTAAAGAGACCCAGTACTTC.

The CDR3 DNA reads as TGCAGCGTTACATTCCAAGGGCGCGAGCAGTACTTC. Amino acids: CSVTFQGREQYF. The V and J genes are TRBV29-1 and TRBJ2-7, with D unclear. CDR1 is SQVTM, CDR2 ANQGSEA, per germline. Trimming pared 5 bases from V and 6 bases from J, leaving 14 bases between. The CDR3 is 12 amino acids.

In this sample, this clonotype turned up a few times. The chain recombines TRBV2 with TRBJ1-1; 7 bases match TRBD1. This CDR3 comprises 17 residues. V dropped 1 base and J dropped 0; count of bases not matched to a gene: 8. Germline lookup yields CDR1 SNHLY and CDR2 FYNNEI. The CDR3 region is CASSEVTRGAMNTEAFF. The CDR3 nucleotides read TGTGCCAGCAGTGAAGTAACCAGGGGGGCCATGAACACTGAAGCTTTCTTT. Using reference TRBV2 and TRBJ1-1 for the parts outside the CDR3, the full variable domain is EPEVTQTPSHQVTQMGQEVILRCVPISNHLYFYWYRQILGQKVEFLVSFYNNEISEKSEIFDDQFSVERPDGSNFTLKIRSTKLEDSAMYFCASSEVTRGAMNTEAFFGQGTRLTVV.

This clonotype has only a few counts. The chain joins TRBV15 to TRBJ2-2; D tentatively fits TRBD1 or TRBD2 (6 bases each). The germline CDR1 and CDR2 sequences are LNHNV and YYDKDF (reference sequence). This CDR3 contains 14 residues. V was clipped by 3 bases and J by 4 bases, with 9 bases between them. CDR3 sequence: CATSSEGGTGELFF. DNA for the CDR3: TGTGCCACCAGCAGTGAGGGGGGCACCGGGGAGCTGTTTTTT.

This chain connects TRBV25-1 to TRBJ2-3, with 7 nucleotides matching TRBD2. V was clipped by 4 bases and J by 4 bases; unmatched bases: 8. Germline CDR1 MGHDK, CDR2 SYGVNS. This CDR3 is 15 amino acids long. CDR3 in DNA: TGTGCCAGCAGTGCGGATAGCGGGCCGGCAGATACGCAGTATTTT. This codes for CASSADSGPADTQYF.

The table lists this clonotype with a few counts. The J gene is TRBJ2-7, the V gene TRBV27, with TRBD1 matching 9 bases. This CDR3 spans 14 amino acids. After removal of 4 bases from V and 3 bases from J, the junction contained 4 bases not matched to a gene. Germline V gene data show CDR1 as MNHEY and CDR2 as SMNVEV (reference sequence). The CDR3: CASSSPGQGYEQYF. The CDR3 bases are TGTGCCAGCAGTTCCCCGGGACAGGGCTACGAGCAGTACTTC.

This clonotype was seen only a few times. This chain connects TRBV5-1 to TRBJ1-1; D is undetermined. Trimming stripped 0 bases from V and 6 bases from J, with 12 bases between. CDR3 length equals 14 residues. The germline V gene encodes CDR1 SGHRS and CDR2 YFSETQ. CDR3 bases: TGCGCCAGCAGCTTGGAGGGCCAGCGGGCTGAAGCTTTCTTT. It is translated as CASSLEGQRAEAFF.

This rearrangement joins TRBV19 to TRBJ2-1; 16 bases are a match to TRBD2. The junction had 13 bases not matched to a gene; V was cut back by 6 bases and J by 8 bases. This CDR3 comprises 18 residues. Germline CDR1 LNHDA, CDR2 SQIVND (reference sequence). This CDR3 reads CASSKGLAGGPGGHEQFF. The CDR3 region has the DNA TGTGCCAGTAGCAAGGGACTAGCGGGAGGGCCTGGGGGCCATGAGCAGTTCTTC.

CDR3 coding DNA: TGTGCCAGCAGCCAGGTGAAGAACTATGGCTACACCTTC. Translated: CASSQVKNYGYTF. V is TRBV7-9 and J is TRBJ1-2, with D hard to call. Trimming removed 5 bases from V and 2 bases from J, with 9 bases in between. Germline V gene sequence: CDR1 SEHNR, CDR2 FQNEAQ (reference sequence). CDR3 length: 13 residues.

The chain employs TRBV5-5 and TRBJ2-2, with D possibly being TRBD2 (5 bases). Germline V lookup: CDR1 SGHKS, CDR2 YYEKEE (reference sequence). V dropped 2 bases and J dropped 1 base, with 9 bases sitting between them. The CDR3 length is 15 residues. In nucleotides, the CDR3 is TGTGCCAGCAGCTTCCGGGATCTGAACACCGGGGAGCTGTTTTTT. It encodes CASSFRDLNTGELFF.

The chain uses TRBV11-2 and TRBJ1-1; D unclear. This CDR3 contains 15 residues. The germline V gene has CDR1 SGHAT and CDR2 FQNNGV. Trimming removed 2 bases at V and 4 bases at J, with 14 bases between. CDR3 sequence reads: CASSLRAQVRTEAFF. CDR3 sequence (DNA): TGTGCCAGCAGCTTACGAGCTCAGGTGCGCACTGAAGCTTTCTTT.

This chain uses TRBV5-1 with TRBJ2-1; the D gene is possibly TRBD1 (6 bases). The germline V gene has CDR1 SGHRS and CDR2 YFSETQ. This CDR3 has 14 amino acids. V lost 0 bases, J lost 5 bases, and 9 bases lay in between. The CDR3 DNA reads TGCGCCAGCAGCTTGGAACAGGGCCACAATGAGCAGTTCTTC. It yields the protein CASSLEQGHNEQFF.